These 20 T cell receptor beta chains were all obtained from the same sample, sequenced in a study of blood T cell repertoires in COVID-19. Only in-frame clones appear in the TCRdb table, and some are missing; sequencing was by immunoSEQ multiplex PCR. The data show about 50,000 clones, 86% seen once. The material sequenced was peripheral blood. The receptor source for this set is a woman over 75 with COVID-19, enrolled during active disease.

The gene calls are TRBV5-1 and TRBJ2-3; the match to TRBD1 covers 11 bases. CDR3 length: 14 amino acids. CDR1 and CDR2 from the germline V gene are SGHRS and YFSETQ. V lost 6 bases and J lost 9; bases outside the gene matches: 9. The CDR3 nucleotides are TGCGCCAGCACCAGGGACAGGGGGATAGAGACGCAGTATTTT. It specifies CASTRDRGIETQYF. Supplemented by reference TRBV5-1 and TRBJ2-3, the full variable domain reads KAGVTQTPRYLIKTRGQQVTLSCSPISGHRSVSWYQQTPGQGLQFLFEYFSETQRNKGNFPGRFSGRQFSNSRSEMNVSTLELGDSALYLCASTRDRGIETQYFGPGTRLTVL.

This clone was seen a handful of times. CDR3 sequence: CASSFRYNEQFF. The CDR3 coding sequence is TGTGCCAGCAGCTTCCGCTACAATGAGCAGTTCTTC. V is TRBV7-9 and J is TRBJ2-1; D call uncertain. The CDR3 has 12 amino acids. Trimming removed 3 bases at V and 3 bases at J, with 3 bases between. Germline V lookup: CDR1 SEHNR, CDR2 FQNEAQ (reference sequence).

V is TRBV5-1 and J is TRBJ2-5, with TRBD2 matching 10 bases. This CDR3 spans 17 amino acids. The germline CDR1 and CDR2 sequences are SGHRS and YFSETQ. The ends lost 3 bases at V and 5 bases at J; junction bases unmatched: 13. The CDR3 loop reads CASSSSPGLASRETQYF. CDR3 DNA sequence: TGCGCCAGCAGCTCAAGTCCGGGACTAGCGAGTAGGGAGACCCAGTACTTC.

This chain joins TRBV6-5 and TRBJ2-5, with 8 bases lining up with TRBD2. Losses at the gene ends were 7 bases for V and 2 bases for J; bases not matched to a gene: 3. CDR1 and CDR2 from the germline V gene are MNHEY and SVGAGI. The CDR3 has 13 residues. CDR3 sequence (DNA): TGTGCCAGCACCGGGACTAGACAAGAGACCCAGTACTTC. Its protein is CASTGTRQETQYF.

The chain uses TRBV6-5 and TRBJ2-1, with TRBD1 matching 7 bases. The CDR3 loop spans 14 amino acids. After removal of 8 bases from V and 2 bases from J, the junction contained 6 bases not matched to a gene. CDR1 and CDR2 from the germline V gene are MNHEY and SVGAGI. The CDR3: CASSRQGAYNEQFF. The CDR3 DNA reads as TGTGCCAGCTCCAGACAGGGAGCCTACAATGAGCAGTTCTTC.

The rearrangement joins TRBV5-1 to TRBJ1-1; 8 positions agree with TRBD1. Germline loops: CDR1 SGHRS, CDR2 YFSETQ. This CDR3 is built from 16 residues. After removal of 1 base from V and 4 bases from J, the junction contained 9 bases not matched to a gene. The CDR3: CASSLNPGGAGTEAFF. The CDR3 nucleotides are TGCGCCAGCAGCTTGAACCCAGGGGGCGCGGGCACTGAAGCTTTCTTT.

The CDR3 region is CASSKTGGIDTQYF. CDR3 DNA sequence: TGTGCCAGCAGTAAGACAGGGGGTATAGATACGCAGTATTTT. This chain links TRBV6-5 with TRBJ2-3, with 9 bases identical to TRBD1. The length of the CDR3 is 14 residues. Germline loops: CDR1 MNHEY, CDR2 SVGAGI. The V and J ends lost 5 bases and 5 bases, in that order; junction bases with no gene match: 5.

This clone showed up just a few times. This sequence joins TRBV29-1 and TRBJ1-1, with 8 bases aligning to TRBD1. Per the germline V gene, CDR1 is SQVTM and CDR2 is ANQGSEA. This CDR3 comprises 13 residues. Trimming at V came to 6 bases and at J to 3 bases, leaving 6 bases not matched to a gene. The CDR3 here is CSVKTGGYTEAFF. The CDR3 region has the DNA TGCAGCGTCAAAACAGGGGGGTACACTGAAGCTTTCTTT.

The gene calls are TRBV5-1 and TRBJ1-3; D is unresolved. This CDR3 contains 13 residues. Germline lookup yields CDR1 SGHRS and CDR2 YFSETQ. The V end lost 0 bases, the J end lost 8 bases, and 9 bases lay between the germline ends. In DNA form, the CDR3 reads TGCGCCAGCAGCTTGGACGGGGAATACACCATATATTTT. The encoded protein is CASSLDGEYTIYF. The whole variable domain, remainder taken from reference TRBV5-1 and TRBJ1-3, is KAGVTQTPRYLIKTRGQQVTLSCSPISGHRSVSWYQQTPGQGLQFLFEYFSETQRNKGNFPGRFSGRQFSNSRSEMNVSTLELGDSALYLCASSLDGEYTIYFGEGSWLTVV.

The rearrangement uses TRBV4-2 and TRBJ1-2; D is undetermined. This CDR3 has 13 amino acids. Between the trimmed V and J ends, which lost 1 base and 9 bases, there was a span of 12 bases. Germline lookup yields CDR1 LGHNA and CDR2 YNFKEQ. The CDR3 is CASSQGTAVRYTF. CDR3 DNA sequence: TGTGCCAGCAGCCAAGGCACGGCGGTCCGCTACACCTTC.

The chain joins TRBV2 to TRBJ1-5; possibly TRBD1 for D (5 bases). CDR3 length: 15 residues. Germline loops: CDR1 SNHLY, CDR2 FYNNEI. Trimming left V 0 bases short and J 6 bases short, with 12 bases between. CDR3 nucleotide sequence: TGTGCCAGCAGTGAAGCGGGCCAGGGTATTCAGCCCCAGCATTTT. Its translation: CASSEAGQGIQPQHF.

CDR3 DNA sequence: TGTGCCAGCAGTCCTGGACAGGGTGGGAGCAATCAGCCCCAGCATTTT. This codes for CASSPGQGGSNQPQHF. V and J are TRBV28 and TRBJ1-5; 8 nucleotides align to TRBD1. CDR3 length: 16 amino acids. Per germline, CDR1 MDHEN and CDR2 SYDVKM. Losses at the gene ends were 5 bases for V and 1 base for J; bases not matched to a gene: 7.

This sequence joins TRBV18 and TRBJ2-7, with 7 bases aligning to TRBD1. Unmatched junction bases numbered 1, after V lost 0 bases and J lost 2 bases. Germline assignment: CDR1 KGHSH and CDR2 LQKENI. The CDR3 runs to 14 residues. The CDR3 is CASSPPTGAYEQYF. DNA for the CDR3: TGTGCCAGCTCACCACCCACAGGGGCCTACGAGCAGTACTTC.

The rearrangement uses TRBV11-2 and TRBJ2-7; D is unclear. The germline V gene has CDR1 SGHAT and CDR2 FQNNGV. The V and J ends lost 0 bases and 1 base respectively, with 7 bases between them. The CDR3 loop spans 14 amino acids. CDR3 nucleotide sequence: TGTGCCAGCAGCTTAGATTTCAGGTCCTACGAGCAGTACTTC. Protein product: CASSLDFRSYEQYF. The full variable domain, with the rest looked up from reference TRBV11-2 and TRBJ2-7, is EAGVAQSPRYKIIEKRQSVAFWCNPISGHATLYWYQQILGQGPKLLIQFQNNGVVDDSQLPKDRFSAERLKGVDSTLKIQPAKLEDSAVYLCASSLDFRSYEQYFGPGTRLTVT.

This chain links TRBV19 with TRBJ1-5; D is ambiguous. This CDR3 is built from 16 residues. V was cut by 6 bases and J by 6 bases, with 21 bases left in between. From germline, CDR1 is LNHDA and CDR2 SQIVND (reference sequence). The CDR3 reads CASSVDGSRRTQPQHF. For the CDR3, the DNA is TGTGCCAGTAGCGTCGACGGTAGCCGACGAACTCAGCCCCAGCATTTT.

The chain recombines TRBV12-5 with TRBJ1-5, with unresolved D. CDR1 is LGHNT, CDR2 FRNRAP, per germline. The V and J ends lost 6 bases and 7 bases respectively, with 13 bases between them. The CDR3 contains 13 residues. The CDR3 nucleotides are TGTGCTAGTGGGGTGTGGGTCGGGCAGCCCCAGCATTTT. Its translation: CASGVWVGQPQHF. Full variable domain (outside the CDR3, taken from reference TRBV12-5 and TRBJ1-5): DARVTQTPRHKVTEMGQEVTMRCQPILGHNTVFWYRQTMMQGLELLAYFRNRAPLDDSGMPKDRFSAEMPDATLATLKIQPSEPRDSAVYFCASGVWVGQPQHFGDGTRLSIL.

This clone was seen only once. The chain couples TRBV7-9 to TRBJ2-2; 7 nucleotides agree with TRBD2. CDR3 size: 14 residues. CDR1 SEHNR and CDR2 FQNEAQ come from the germline V gene (reference sequence). The ends lost 0 bases at V and 6 bases at J; junction bases unmatched: 1. CDR3: CASSLATSAGELFF. The CDR3 nucleotides read TGTGCCAGCAGCTTAGCTACTAGCGCCGGGGAGCTGTTTTTT.

The chain links TRBV11-2 to TRBJ1-3; 8 positions agree with TRBD1. This CDR3 contains 17 residues. V shed 1 base, J shed 0 bases, and the junction held 5 bases outside the gene matches. Germline V gene sequence: CDR1 SGHAT, CDR2 FQNNGV. Here the CDR3 reads CASSLVGTGSSGNTIYF. The CDR3 DNA is TGTGCCAGCAGCTTAGTGGGGACAGGCTCCTCTGGAAACACCATATATTTT.

This rearrangement joins TRBV19 to TRBJ2-5; 9 bases agree with TRBD2. This CDR3 region has 14 residues. Germline lookup yields CDR1 LNHDA and CDR2 SQIVND (reference sequence). Trimming cost V 5 bases and J 4 bases; bases outside gene matches: 5. The CDR3 region has the DNA TGTGCCAGTAGTCTAGCGGGGAGGGGAGAGACCCAGTACTTC. Protein: CASSLAGRGETQYF.

The chain joins TRBV6-5 to TRBJ1-2; D might be TRBD1 (6 bases). Trimming removed 6 bases at V and 3 bases at J, with 14 bases between. The CDR3 spans 14 residues. Germline V CDR1 and CDR2: MNHEY, SVGAGI. CDR3 sequence (DNA): TGTGCCAGCAGATACGGGACATATCACTATGGCTACACCTTC. Its translation is CASRYGTYHYGYTF.